The clone carrying this T cell receptor beta chain was counted at least ten times. Using its own MiXCR run on the RACE reads, TCRdb lists one record per CDR3 protein. Of under 75,000 distinct CDR3 sequences listed, 8.5% to 14% are singletons. The CDR3 loop spans 14 amino acids. V was cut by 5 bases and J by 3 bases, with 11 bases left in between. From germline, CDR1 is SNHLY and CDR2 FYNNEI. Specified time point: patch test 3, about 24 weeks after DPC sensitization. Treatment noted: therapeutic diphenylcyclopropenone sensitization with weekly scalp DPC. The drawing of blood occurred before each patch test was applied. The data derive from a study of human T cells and chemical hapten exposure.

This sequence joins TRBV2 and TRBJ1-5; D might be TRBD1 (5 bases). This receptor was obtained from a woman aged 45 to 65 with alopecia areata. Some clones in this sample may be carry-over from other donors' samples. The source material was whole blood, sampled in connection with sensitization to the hapten diphenylcyclopropenone (DPC). The CDR3 nucleotides read TGTGCCAGCAGTCCAGACAGAGCCAATCAGCCCCAGCATTTT. It encodes CASSPDRANQPQHF.